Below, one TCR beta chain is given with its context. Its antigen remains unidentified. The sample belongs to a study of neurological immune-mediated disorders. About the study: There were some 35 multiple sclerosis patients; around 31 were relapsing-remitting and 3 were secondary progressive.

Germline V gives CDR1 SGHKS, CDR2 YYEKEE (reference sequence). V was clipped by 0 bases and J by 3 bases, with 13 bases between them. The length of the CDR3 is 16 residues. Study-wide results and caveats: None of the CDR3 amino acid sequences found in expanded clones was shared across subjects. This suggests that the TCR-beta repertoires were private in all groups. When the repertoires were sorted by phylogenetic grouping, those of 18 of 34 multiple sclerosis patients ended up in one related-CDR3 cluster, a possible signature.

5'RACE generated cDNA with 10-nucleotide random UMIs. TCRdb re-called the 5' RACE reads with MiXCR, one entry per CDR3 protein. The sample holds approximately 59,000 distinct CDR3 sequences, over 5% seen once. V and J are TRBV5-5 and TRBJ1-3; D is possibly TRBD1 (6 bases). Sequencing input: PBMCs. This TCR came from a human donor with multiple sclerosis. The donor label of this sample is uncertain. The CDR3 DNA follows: TGTGCCAGCAGCTTGGCCCGAGGGGGAGGTGGAAACACCATATATTTT. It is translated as CASSLARGGGGNTIYF. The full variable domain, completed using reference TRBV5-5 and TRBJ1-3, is DAGVTQSPTHLIKTRGQQVTLRCSPISGHKSVSWYQQVLGQGPQFIFQYYEKEERGRGNFPDRFSARQFPNYSSELNVNALLLGDSALYLCASSLARGGGGNTIYFGEGSWLTVV.